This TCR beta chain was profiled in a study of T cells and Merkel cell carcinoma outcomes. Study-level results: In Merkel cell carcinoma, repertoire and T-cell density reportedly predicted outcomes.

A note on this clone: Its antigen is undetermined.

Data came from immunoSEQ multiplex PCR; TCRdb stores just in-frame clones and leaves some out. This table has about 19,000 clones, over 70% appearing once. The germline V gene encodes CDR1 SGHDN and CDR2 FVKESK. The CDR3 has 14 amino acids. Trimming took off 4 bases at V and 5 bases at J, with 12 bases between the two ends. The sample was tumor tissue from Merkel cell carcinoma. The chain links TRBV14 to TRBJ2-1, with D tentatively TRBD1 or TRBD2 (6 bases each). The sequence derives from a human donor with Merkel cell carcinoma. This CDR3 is CASSLFRGHNEQFF. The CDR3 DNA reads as TGTGCCAGCAGCCTTTTCCGGGGGCACAATGAGCAGTTCTTC.